A single sample gave rise to the 12 T cell receptor beta chains below, sequenced in a study of T cells after posttransplantation cyclophosphamide. Repertoires were generated with immunoSEQ multiplex PCR, while TCRdb's copy carries only in-frame clones and drops some. The data hold approximately 29,000 clones, with just over 85% observed a single time. Source material: PBMCs. The source of these receptors is a man aged 45-65 years.

The chain uses TRBV5-6 and TRBJ1-1; unclear D gene. CDR3 length: 14 residues. The germline V gene has CDR1 SGHDT and CDR2 YYEEEE. Deletions cut 1 base from V and 2 bases from J, with 9 bases between. CDR3: CASSLTVINTEAFF. CDR3 sequence (DNA): TGTGCCAGCAGCTTGACGGTCATCAACACTGAAGCTTTCTTT.

The rearrangement joins TRBV5-5 to TRBJ2-2, with D unresolved. V was shortened by 3 bases and J by 6 bases, with 9 bases between the two germline ends. This CDR3 is built from 13 residues. The germline V gene has CDR1 SGHKS and CDR2 YYEKEE (reference sequence). The CDR3 bases are TGTGCCAGCAGCTGGCTGTTGGCCGGGGAGCTGTTTTTT. This codes for CASSWLLAGELFF.

The J gene is TRBJ2-2, the V gene TRBV28; TRBD2 matches 9 bases. This CDR3 region has 16 residues. Trimming cost V 7 bases and J 0 bases; bases outside gene matches: 6. The germline V gene has CDR1 MDHEN and CDR2 SYDVKM. The DNA of the CDR3 is TGTGCCAGCAACAAAGCGGGGGGAACGAACACCGGGGAGCTGTTTTTT. Amino acids: CASNKAGGTNTGELFF.

The rearrangement joins TRBV7-9 to TRBJ2-5, with TRBD1 as a possible D gene (6 bases). Germline V lookup: CDR1 SEHNR, CDR2 FQNEAQ (reference sequence). V shed 3 bases and J shed 11 bases, with 13 bases lying between them. This CDR3 spans 12 amino acids. The CDR3 region has the DNA TGTGCCAGCAGCTTCCCTGGACAGAGGCAGTACTTC. Its translation is CASSFPGQRQYF.

The chain combines TRBV7-9 with TRBJ2-6, with D perhaps matching TRBD1 (6 bases). Per the germline V gene, CDR1 is SEHNR and CDR2 is FQNEAQ (reference sequence). Trimming took off 2 bases at V and 4 bases at J, with 15 bases between the two ends. The CDR3 is 17 residues long. The CDR3 protein is CASSLRPTGYGANVLTF. CDR3 nucleotides: TGTGCCAGCAGCTTAAGGCCTACAGGGTACGGGGCCAACGTCCTGACTTTC.

The CDR3 sequence: CASSYPPGSGGAGVADTQYF. The CDR3 DNA sequence: TGTGCCAGCAGCTACCCCCCTGGTAGCGGGGGGGCCGGGGTAGCAGATACGCAGTATTTT. The rearrangement links TRBV7-8 to TRBJ2-3, with 11 bases that match TRBD2. With V trimmed by 4 bases and J by 4 bases, 19 bases remained unmatched. Germline CDR1 reads SGHVS; CDR2 reads FQNEAQ. The CDR3 sequence is 20 residues long.

This clone was counted a single time. The chain couples TRBV4-1 to TRBJ2-5; TRBD2 is a possible D gene (6 bases). The CDR3 runs 16 residues. CDR1 and CDR2 from the germline V gene are MGHRA and YSYEKL. V was cut by 4 bases and J by 5 bases, with 20 bases left in between. DNA of the CDR3: TGCGCCAGCAGCCGCCTGGGTCTAGCGATAGGGGAGACCCAGTACTTC. Encoded protein: CASSRLGLAIGETQYF.

This chain connects TRBV18 to TRBJ1-2, with a possible D match to TRBD1 (5 bases). Per the germline V gene, CDR1 is KGHSH and CDR2 is LQKENI. V lost 6 bases to trimming and J lost 4 bases, with 9 bases between them. The CDR3 covers 12 residues. The CDR3 loop is CASSPDSYGYTF. In nucleotides, the CDR3 is TGTGCCAGCTCCCCAGACAGCTATGGCTACACCTTC.

As for this clone: One junction end does not reproduce the germline sequence, and a read error may be involved. This specimen includes other DNA sequences encoding the same CDR3. V is TRBV30 and J is TRBJ2-7; 10 bases are shared with TRBD2. CDR3 length: 11 amino acids. Germline V gene lookup returns CDR1 GTSNPN and CDR2 SVGIG (reference sequence). The CDR3 loop is CAVPPLAGNFF. The DNA of the CDR3 is TGTGCCGTGCCCCCACTAGCGGGGAACTTCTTC. Full variable domain (missing parts from reference TRBV30 and TRBJ2-7): SQTIHQWPATLVQPVGSPLSLECTVEGTSNPNLYWYRQAAGRGLQLLFYSVGIGQISSEVPQNLSASRPQDRQFILSSKKLLLSDSGFYLCAVPPLAGNFFGPGTRLTVT.

The rearrangement uses TRBV19 and TRBJ1-1, with 8 bases that match TRBD1. This CDR3 is 15 amino acids long. Germline CDR1 reads LNHDA; CDR2 reads SQIVND (reference sequence). Unmatched junction bases numbered 5, after V lost 3 bases and J lost 2 bases. The CDR3 coding sequence is TGTGCCAGTAGTATTCGAGACAGGGGCAACACTGAAGCTTTCTTT. Residues: CASSIRDRGNTEAFF. Variable domain in full (rest from reference TRBV19 and TRBJ1-1): DGGITQSPKYLFRKEGQNVTLSCEQNLNHDAMYWYRQDPGQGLRLIYYSQIVNDFQKGDIAEGYSVSREKKESFPLTVTSAQKNPTAFYLCASSIRDRGNTEAFFGQGTRLTVV.

J is TRBJ1-1 and V is TRBV28; D gene ambiguous. This CDR3 has 16 amino acids. V was pared by 6 bases and J by 0 bases, with 17 bases between. Germline values: CDR1 MDHEN, CDR2 SYDVKM. CDR3 sequence: CASSLVGLAMNTEAFF. CDR3 nucleotides: TGTGCCAGCAGCCTCGTGGGCCTCGCAATGAACACTGAAGCTTTCTTT.

The chain combines TRBV7-9 with TRBJ1-1; D gene ambiguous. With 1 base removed from V and 7 bases from J, the gap between germline ends came to 10 bases. Per germline, CDR1 SEHNR and CDR2 FQNEAQ (reference sequence). The CDR3 runs to 13 residues. The CDR3 protein is CASSLVEALEAFF. The CDR3 nucleotides read TGTGCCAGCAGCTTAGTGGAGGCACTTGAAGCTTTCTTT.